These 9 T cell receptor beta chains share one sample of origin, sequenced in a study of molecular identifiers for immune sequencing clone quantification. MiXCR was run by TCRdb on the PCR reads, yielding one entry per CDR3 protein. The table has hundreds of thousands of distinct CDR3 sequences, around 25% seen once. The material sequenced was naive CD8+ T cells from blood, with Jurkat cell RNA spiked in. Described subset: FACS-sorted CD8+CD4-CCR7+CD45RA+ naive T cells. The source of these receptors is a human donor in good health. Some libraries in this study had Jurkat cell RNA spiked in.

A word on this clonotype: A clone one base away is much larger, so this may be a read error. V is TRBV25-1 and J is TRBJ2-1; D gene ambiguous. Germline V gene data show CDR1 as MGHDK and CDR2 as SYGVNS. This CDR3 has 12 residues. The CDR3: CASSEYADEQSF. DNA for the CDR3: TGTGCCAGCAGTGAATATGCGGATGAGCAGTCCTTC. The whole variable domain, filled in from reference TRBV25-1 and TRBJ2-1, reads EADIYQTPRYLVIGTGKKITLECSQTMGHDKMYWYQQDPGMELHLIHYSYGVNSTEKGDLSSESTVSRIRTEHFPLTLESARPSHTSQYLCASSEYADEQSFGPGTRLTVL.

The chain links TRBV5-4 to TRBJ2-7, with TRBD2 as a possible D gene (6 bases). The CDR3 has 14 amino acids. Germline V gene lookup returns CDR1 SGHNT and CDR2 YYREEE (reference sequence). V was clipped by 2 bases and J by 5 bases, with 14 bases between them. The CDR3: CASSLDGSNHEQYF. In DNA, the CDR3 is TGTGCCAGCAGCTTAGACGGGAGTAACCACGAGCAGTACTTC.

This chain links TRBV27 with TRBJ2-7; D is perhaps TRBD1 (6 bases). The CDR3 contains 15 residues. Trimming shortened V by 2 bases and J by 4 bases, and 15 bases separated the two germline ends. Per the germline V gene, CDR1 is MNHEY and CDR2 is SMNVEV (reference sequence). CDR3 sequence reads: CASSLQSGTTYEQYF. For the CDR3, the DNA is TGTGCCAGCAGTTTACAATCCGGGACAACTTACGAGCAGTACTTC.

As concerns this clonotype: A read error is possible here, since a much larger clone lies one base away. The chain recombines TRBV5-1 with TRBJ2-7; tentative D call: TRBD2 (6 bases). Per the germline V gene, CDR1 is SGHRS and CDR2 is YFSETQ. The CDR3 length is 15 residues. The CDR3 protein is CANSQTSPPGYEQYF. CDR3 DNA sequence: TGCGCCAACAGCCAAACTAGCCCACCTGGTTACGAGCAGTACTTC. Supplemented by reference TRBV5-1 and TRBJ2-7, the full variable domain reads KAGVTQTPRYLIKTRGQQVTLSCSPISGHRSVSWYQQTPGQGLQFLFEYFSETQRNKGNFPGRFSGRQFSNSRSEMNVSTLELGDSALYLCANSQTSPPGYEQYFGPGTRLTVT.

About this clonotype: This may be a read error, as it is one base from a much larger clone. The CDR3 coding sequence is TGCGCCAGCAGCCAAGATGTCTCATCAGGGGCTCAAGATACGCAGTATTTT. Amino acids: CASSQDVSSGAQDTQYF. The chain links TRBV4-3 to TRBJ2-3, with a weak D call TRBD1 (6 bases). Germline CDR1 LGHNA, CDR2 YSLEER. The CDR3 has 17 residues. Trimming removed 0 bases from V and 5 bases from J, with 18 bases in between.

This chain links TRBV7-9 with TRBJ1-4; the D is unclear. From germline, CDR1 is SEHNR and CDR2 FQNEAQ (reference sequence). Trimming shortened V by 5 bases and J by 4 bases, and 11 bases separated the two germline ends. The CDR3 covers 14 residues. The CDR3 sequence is CASSVFSRNEKLFF. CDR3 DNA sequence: TGTGCCAGCAGCGTATTCAGTCGTAATGAAAAACTGTTTTTT.

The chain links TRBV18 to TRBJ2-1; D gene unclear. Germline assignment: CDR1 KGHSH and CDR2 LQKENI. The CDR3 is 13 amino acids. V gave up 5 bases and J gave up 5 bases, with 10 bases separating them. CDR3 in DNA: TGTGCCAGCTCAGCAGTGCCGGACAATGAGCAGTTCTTC. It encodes CASSAVPDNEQFF.

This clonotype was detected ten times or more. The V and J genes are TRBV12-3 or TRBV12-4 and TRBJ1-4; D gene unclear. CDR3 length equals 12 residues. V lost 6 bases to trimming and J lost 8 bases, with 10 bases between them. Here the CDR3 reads CASSPRGEKLFF. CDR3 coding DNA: TGTGCCAGCAGCCCGCGAGGGGAAAAACTGTTTTTT.

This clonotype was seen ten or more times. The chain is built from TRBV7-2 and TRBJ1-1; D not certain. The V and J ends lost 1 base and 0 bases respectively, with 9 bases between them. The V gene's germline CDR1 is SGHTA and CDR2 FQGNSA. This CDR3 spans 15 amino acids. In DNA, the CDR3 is TGTGCCAGCAGCTTAGGCCAGGCCCTGAACACTGAAGCTTTCTTT. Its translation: CASSLGQALNTEAFF.